This T cell receptor (beta chain) was identified during a study of cytomegalovirus exposure and HLA in healthy donors. The V and J ends lost 2 bases and 1 base, in that order; junction bases with no gene match: 10. The CDR3 totals 17 residues. Germline lookup yields CDR1 SGHAT and CDR2 FQNNGV. PCR employed 60 Vbeta and 13 Jbeta primers. Here immunoSEQ multiplex PCR was the method, and the copy in TCRdb shows in-frame clones only, minus some. The repertoire holds more than 150,000 clones, around four fifths seen once, with approximately 1.5% in the top ten. The origin of this receptor is a man younger than 35 in good health and CMV-seronegative. This chain connects TRBV11-2 to TRBJ2-7, with 8 bases identical to TRBD1. Sequenced material: PBMCs. CDR3 DNA: TGTGCCAGCAGCTTACCTAGACAGGGGCCACCGTCCTACGAGCAGTACTTC. This translates into CASSLPRQGPPSYEQYF. Full variable domain (missing parts from reference TRBV11-2 and TRBJ2-7): EAGVAQSPRYKIIEKRQSVAFWCNPISGHATLYWYQQILGQGPKLLIQFQNNGVVDDSQLPKDRFSAERLKGVDSTLKIQPAKLEDSAVYLCASSLPRQGPPSYEQYFGPGTRLTVT.